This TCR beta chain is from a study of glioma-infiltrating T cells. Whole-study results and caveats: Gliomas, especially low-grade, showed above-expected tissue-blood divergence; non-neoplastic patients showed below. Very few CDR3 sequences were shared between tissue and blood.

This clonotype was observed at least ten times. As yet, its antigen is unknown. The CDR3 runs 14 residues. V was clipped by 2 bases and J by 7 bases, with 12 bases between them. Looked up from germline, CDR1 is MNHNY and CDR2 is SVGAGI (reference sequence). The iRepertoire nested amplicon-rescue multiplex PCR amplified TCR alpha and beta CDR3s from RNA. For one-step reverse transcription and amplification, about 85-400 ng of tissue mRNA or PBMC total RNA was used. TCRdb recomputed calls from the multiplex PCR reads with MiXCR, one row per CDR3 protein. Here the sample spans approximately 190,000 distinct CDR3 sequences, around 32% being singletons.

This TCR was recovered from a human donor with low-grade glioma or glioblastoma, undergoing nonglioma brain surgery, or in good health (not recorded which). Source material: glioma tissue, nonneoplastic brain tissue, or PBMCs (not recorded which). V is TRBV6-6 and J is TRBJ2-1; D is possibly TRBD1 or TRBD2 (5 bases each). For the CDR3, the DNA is TGTGCCAGCAGTTACCAGGGACGGACGAATGAGCAGTTCTTC. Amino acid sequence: CASSYQGRTNEQFF.